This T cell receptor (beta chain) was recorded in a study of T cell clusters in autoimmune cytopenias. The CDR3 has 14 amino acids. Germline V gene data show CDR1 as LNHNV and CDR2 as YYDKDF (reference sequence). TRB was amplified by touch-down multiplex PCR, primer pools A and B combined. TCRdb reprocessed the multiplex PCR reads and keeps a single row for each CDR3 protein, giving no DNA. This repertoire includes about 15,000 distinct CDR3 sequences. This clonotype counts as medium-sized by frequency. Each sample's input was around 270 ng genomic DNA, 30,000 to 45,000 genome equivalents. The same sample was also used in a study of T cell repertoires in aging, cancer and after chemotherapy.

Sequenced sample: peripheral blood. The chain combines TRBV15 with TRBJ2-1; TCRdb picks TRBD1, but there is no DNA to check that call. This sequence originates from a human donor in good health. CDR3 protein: CATSRPGRGNEQFF. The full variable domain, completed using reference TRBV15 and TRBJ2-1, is DAMVIQNPRYQVTQFGKPVTLSCSQTLNHNVMYWYQQKSSQAPKLLFHYYDKDFNNEADTPDNFQSRRPNTSFCFLDIRSPGLGDTAMYLCATSRPGRGNEQFFGPGTRLTVL.